The 21 T cell receptor beta chains below come from one sample, sequenced in a study of shared clonotypes between healthy human individuals. TCRdb's table, derived via immunoSEQ multiplex PCR, lists solely in-frame clones and lacks some. Altogether a few million clones are present, 90% to 95% being singletons, with the ten largest covering more than 0.12%. The sample comprised naive CD4+ T cells sorted from blood. Stated subset: CD45RA+ positively selected. Receptors originate from a man between 18 and 35 years old in good health.

The J gene is TRBJ2-7, the V gene TRBV6-6; no clear D. CDR1 and CDR2 (germline): MNHNY, SVGAGI (reference sequence). V lost 5 bases and J lost 1, with 6 bases in between. CDR3 length equals 12 residues. CDR3 sequence: CASSPGSYEQYF. The CDR3 bases are TGTGCCAGCAGTCCAGGTTCCTACGAGCAGTACTTC.

The V gene is TRBV29-1, the J gene TRBJ2-3; D remains ambiguous. The CDR3 contains 14 residues. Trimming shortened V by 6 bases and J by 4 bases, and 17 bases separated the two germline ends. Germline lookup yields CDR1 SQVTM and CDR2 ANQGSEA. The CDR3 loop is CSVDMTFTADTQYF. The CDR3, as DNA: TGCAGCGTCGATATGACATTCACCGCAGATACGCAGTATTTT.

V gene TRBV5-1 combines with J gene TRBJ1-6; possible D gene TRBD1, 6 bases. The CDR3 length is 14 residues. Trimming stripped 0 bases from V and 7 bases from J, with 8 bases between. Germline V lookup: CDR1 SGHRS, CDR2 YFSETQ. The CDR3 DNA reads TGCGCCAGCAGCTTGGAAGGGACAAATTCACCCCTCCACTTT. This translates into CASSLEGTNSPLHF.

This chain links TRBV5-1 with TRBJ2-3, with 9 bases fitting TRBD2. The CDR3 extends over 16 amino acids. CDR1 and CDR2 from the germline V gene are SGHRS and YFSETQ. After removal of 0 bases from V and 5 bases from J, the junction contained 7 bases not matched to a gene. As DNA, the CDR3 is TGCGCCAGCAGCTTGGTATCCCCAGCGGGGGGAGATACGCAGTATTTT. Protein sequence: CASSLVSPAGGDTQYF. Full variable domain (outside the CDR3, taken from reference TRBV5-1 and TRBJ2-3): KAGVTQTPRYLIKTRGQQVTLSCSPISGHRSVSWYQQTPGQGLQFLFEYFSETQRNKGNFPGRFSGRQFSNSRSEMNVSTLELGDSALYLCASSLVSPAGGDTQYFGPGTRLTVL.

The chain combines TRBV20-1 with TRBJ2-5; D tentatively reads TRBD1 or TRBD2 (5 bases each). Germline V gives CDR1 DFQATT, CDR2 SNEGSKA (reference sequence). Trimming removed 7 bases at V and 5 bases at J, with 11 bases between. The CDR3 totals 11 residues. The CDR3 region is CSGGIGETQYF. The CDR3 DNA reads as TGCAGTGGGGGGATTGGGGAGACCCAGTACTTC.

The chain has TRBV9 and TRBJ2-7, with D perhaps TRBD2 (6 bases). Trimming pared 4 bases from V and 0 bases from J, leaving 20 bases between. Germline V gene data show CDR1 as SGDLS and CDR2 as YYNGEE. The CDR3 is 17 residues long. This CDR3 reads CASSPHAGSGYSYEQYF. The CDR3 DNA reads TGTGCCAGCAGCCCACACGCCGGAAGCGGGTACTCCTACGAGCAGTACTTC.

This chain joins TRBV29-1 and TRBJ2-5, with D tentatively TRBD2 (6 bases). TRBJ2-7 matches the DNA end more closely, so the J call is doubtful. Germline V gene sequence: CDR1 SQVTM, CDR2 ANQGSEA. This CDR3 is 12 amino acids long. The CDR3: CSVEAGGYEQYF. CDR3 bases: TGCAGCGTTGAAGCCGGGGGCTACGAGCAGTACTTC.

The chain recombines TRBV5-4 with TRBJ2-7, with a possible D match to TRBD1 (8 bases). Germline V CDR1 and CDR2: SGHNT, YYREEE (reference sequence). The CDR3 sequence is 16 residues long. Trimming took off 3 bases at V and 2 bases at J, with 18 bases between the two ends. The CDR3 bases are TGTGCCAGCAGCTCCGGGGGGACAGGCGTCACCTACGAGCAGTACTTC. Encoded protein: CASSSGGTGVTYEQYF. Drawing the rest from reference TRBV5-4 and TRBJ2-7, the complete variable domain is ETGVTQSPTHLIKTRGQQVTLRCSSQSGHNTVSWYQQALGQGPQFIFQYYREEENGRGNFPPRFSGLQFPNYSSELNVNALELDDSALYLCASSSGGTGVTYEQYFGPGTRLTVT.

This chain uses TRBV5-4 with TRBJ2-1, with D perhaps being TRBD1 or TRBD2 (6 bases each). The CDR3 has 16 residues. Germline V gives CDR1 SGHNT, CDR2 YYREEE (reference sequence). V was pared by 2 bases and J by 2 bases, with 14 bases between. Here the CDR3 reads CASSFGGQATYNEQFF. CDR3 sequence (DNA): TGTGCCAGCAGCTTCGGGGGCCAAGCAACCTACAATGAGCAGTTCTTC.

This chain connects TRBV7-2 to TRBJ2-7; the D gene is possibly TRBD1 (5 bases). V shed 5 bases and J shed 7 bases, with 15 bases lying between them. The germline V gene encodes CDR1 SGHTA and CDR2 FQGNSA. The CDR3 covers 13 residues. The CDR3 sequence: CASSNRQLREQYF. CDR3 bases: TGTGCCAGCAGCAACCGACAGTTAAGGGAGCAGTACTTC.

The chain links TRBV5-1 to TRBJ2-7; D gene ambiguous. Germline CDR1 is SGHRS and CDR2 is YFSETQ. This CDR3 has 14 residues. Between the trimmed V and J ends, which lost 2 bases and 2 bases, there was a span of 11 bases. CDR3 coding DNA: TGCGCCAGCAGCTTAAACCAGGCTCCCTACGAGCAGTACTTC. The encoded protein is CASSLNQAPYEQYF.

J is TRBJ1-2 and V is TRBV20-1, with D hard to call. V was cut by 4 bases and J by 11 bases, with 5 bases left in between. The CDR3 length is 8 residues. Germline V gene lookup returns CDR1 DFQATT and CDR2 SNEGSKA (reference sequence). CDR3 nucleotides: TGCAGTGCTATTTCTTACACCTTC. It translates to CSAISYTF.

The chain employs TRBV11-2 and TRBJ2-3; 10 nucleotides line up with TRBD2. V lost 5 bases to trimming and J lost 1 base; unmatched junction nucleotides: 15. The CDR3 is made up of 19 amino acids. CDR1 and CDR2 (germline): SGHAT, FQNNGV. The CDR3 nucleotides read TGTGCCAGCAGCCGAGGTGATTTTAGCGGGGGGACTGGCACAGATACGCAGTATTTT. It specifies CASSRGDFSGGTGTDTQYF.

This sequence joins TRBV11-1 and TRBJ2-7; D remains ambiguous. The CDR3 totals 14 residues. V lost 4 bases, J lost 1 base, and 11 bases lay in between. Germline CDR1 reads SGHAT; CDR2 reads FQDESV (reference sequence). CDR3 residues: CASSSWAESYEQYF. The CDR3, as DNA: TGTGCCAGCAGCTCCTGGGCAGAATCCTACGAGCAGTACTTC.

V is TRBV11-2 and J is TRBJ1-1; D may be TRBD1 (5 bases). The germline V and J ends were trimmed by 5 bases and 4 bases, with 17 bases remaining between them. Germline assignment: CDR1 SGHAT and CDR2 FQNNGV. The CDR3 length is 15 residues. In DNA form, the CDR3 reads TGTGCCAGCAGCCTGGAGGGGAGGGTCCGCACTGAAGCTTTCTTT. Its protein product is CASSLEGRVRTEAFF.

This chain links TRBV6-1 with TRBJ1-5, with D unresolved. This CDR3 is 15 amino acids long. V dropped 5 bases and J dropped 0 bases, with 11 bases sitting between them. The germline V gene encodes CDR1 MNHNS and CDR2 SASEGT. This CDR3 reads CASSNSFYSNQPQHF. In nucleotides, the CDR3 is TGTGCCAGCAGTAATAGCTTTTATAGCAATCAGCCCCAGCATTTT.

The CDR3 bases are TGTGCCAGTACGCCCGGGACCCGCAAAACTGAAGCTTTCTTT. Translated: CASTPGTRKTEAFF. This chain joins TRBV19 and TRBJ1-1; D is possibly TRBD1 (5 bases). The CDR3 totals 14 residues. Trimming shortened V by 7 bases and J by 5 bases, and 17 bases separated the two germline ends. Germline CDR1 LNHDA, CDR2 SQIVND (reference sequence). Together with reference TRBV19 and TRBJ1-1, the CDR3 gives the full variable domain: DGGITQSPKYLFRKEGQNVTLSCEQNLNHDAMYWYRQDPGQGLRLIYYSQIVNDFQKGDIAEGYSVSREKKESFPLTVTSAQKNPTAFYLCASTPGTRKTEAFFGQGTRLTVV.

The J gene is TRBJ1-2, the V gene TRBV28; D possibly corresponds to TRBD1 (6 bases). CDR3 size: 15 residues. Trimming shortened V by 2 bases and J by 6 bases, and 16 bases separated the two germline ends. Germline lookup yields CDR1 MDHEN and CDR2 SYDVKM. The CDR3 DNA reads TGTGCCAGCAGTTTAGGGGACATCGCGGGGCATGGCTACACCTTC. Amino acids: CASSLGDIAGHGYTF.

The chain has TRBV18 and TRBJ1-5; 9 nucleotides agree with TRBD1. V lost 4 bases to trimming and J lost 6 bases; unmatched junction nucleotides: 7. The CDR3 is made up of 15 amino acids. Germline CDR1 reads KGHSH; CDR2 reads LQKENI. The CDR3 region has the DNA TGTGCCAGCTCACTAAGGACAGGGGAAGGTCAGCCCCAGCATTTT. Its translation: CASSLRTGEGQPQHF.

V gene TRBV11-2 combines with J gene TRBJ1-2; no firm D call. CDR3 length: 13 residues. V dropped 5 bases and J dropped 0 bases, with 7 bases sitting between them. Germline V lookup: CDR1 SGHAT, CDR2 FQNNGV. CDR3 loop: CASSPDPNYGYTF. The CDR3 DNA reads as TGTGCCAGCAGCCCGGACCCTAACTATGGCTACACCTTC.

As for this clone: Other DNA sequences of this sample code for an identical CDR3. This chain links TRBV11-3 with TRBJ2-1; 8 bases align to TRBD2. This CDR3 comprises 13 residues. Unmatched junction bases numbered 1, after V lost 0 bases and J lost 9 bases. The germline CDR1 and CDR2 sequences are SGHNT and YENEEA. CDR3 coding DNA: TGTGCCAGCAGCTTAGATCGGGGGGGTGAGCAGTTCTTC. Protein product: CASSLDRGGEQFF.